Presented here are 14 T cell receptor beta chains from one specimen sequenced in a study of OX40 agonist ivuxolimab in advanced cancers. Here immunoSEQ multiplex PCR was the method, and the copy in TCRdb shows in-frame clones only, minus some. The data contain 30,000 to 45,000 clones, roughly 87% of them singletons. The source material was CD4+ or CD8+ T cells sorted from blood, sampled in a trial of the OX40 agonist ivuxolimab. The origin of the receptors is an adult with an advanced solid tumor such as melanoma, head and neck, liver or kidney cancer.

This chain uses TRBV9 with TRBJ1-1; D unclear. V shed 4 bases and J shed 3 bases, with 10 bases lying between them. This CDR3 has 13 amino acids. From germline, CDR1 is SGDLS and CDR2 YYNGEE. CDR3 sequence (DNA): TGTGCCAGCAGCCCGTTACAGCACACTGAAGCTTTCTTT. It is translated as CASSPLQHTEAFF.

This chain links TRBV30 with TRBJ1-2; D is uncertain. Trimming removed 0 bases from V and 6 bases from J, with 11 bases in between. The CDR3 is 13 amino acids. CDR1 is GTSNPN and CDR2 is SVGIG in the germline V gene (reference sequence). In nucleotides, the CDR3 is TGTGCCTGGAGTGTGGGCGGAGAAAATGGCTACACCTTC. Translation: CAWSVGGENGYTF.

There are many counts of this clone. The chain uses TRBV5-1 and TRBJ1-3; D is unresolved. CDR3 size: 17 residues. The germline V gene has CDR1 SGHRS and CDR2 YFSETQ. V gave up 2 bases and J gave up 2 bases, with 17 bases separating them. The DNA for the CDR3 is TGCGCCAGCAGCTTAATCGATCCGTCTAGAGCTGGAAACACCATATATTTT. Its protein product is CASSLIDPSRAGNTIYF. The full variable domain, in which reference TRBV5-1 and TRBJ1-3 provide the parts outside the CDR3, is KAGVTQTPRYLIKTRGQQVTLSCSPISGHRSVSWYQQTPGQGLQFLFEYFSETQRNKGNFPGRFSGRQFSNSRSEMNVSTLELGDSALYLCASSLIDPSRAGNTIYFGEGSWLTVV.

The gene calls are TRBV11-2 and TRBJ2-7; D unresolved. Germline values: CDR1 SGHAT, CDR2 FQNNGV. The CDR3 contains 15 residues. V lost 2 bases to trimming and J lost 4 bases, with 15 bases between them. In DNA, the CDR3 is TGTGCCAGCAGCTTATTGGCCACGGCTGTATACGAGCAGTACTTC. Encoded protein: CASSLLATAVYEQYF.

V usage is TRBV6-1 and J usage is TRBJ2-1, with D maybe TRBD1 (6 bases). CDR1 and CDR2 from the germline V gene are MNHNS and SASEGT. Trimming left V 3 bases short and J 4 bases short, with 13 bases between. The CDR3 totals 15 residues. The CDR3 sequence: CASSDYRVSYNEQFF. The CDR3 nucleotides read TGTGCCAGCAGTGATTACAGGGTGTCATACAATGAGCAGTTCTTC.

This rearrangement joins TRBV30 to TRBJ1-2; D is undetermined. CDR3 length: 12 amino acids. The V end was cut by 2 bases, the J end by 0 bases, with 4 bases between. The germline CDR1 and CDR2 sequences are GTSNPN and SVGIG (reference sequence). This CDR3 reads CAWSHANYGYTF. DNA of the CDR3: TGTGCCTGGAGTCACGCTAACTATGGCTACACCTTC.

This clone was counted once. CDR3 sequence (DNA): TGTGCCAGCAGTTACTCGAACGTAAACTATGGCTACACCTTC. It codes for CASSYSNVNYGYTF. The gene calls are TRBV6-6 and TRBJ1-2; D is unresolved. The CDR3 is 14 residues long. V was pared by 0 bases and J by 2 bases, with 7 bases between. Germline values: CDR1 MNHNY, CDR2 SVGAGI (reference sequence).

The V gene is TRBV6-5, the J gene TRBJ1-4; 9 bases fit TRBD1. V trimming: 2 bases; J trimming: 5 bases; junction bases outside the gene matches: 0. The germline V gene has CDR1 MNHEY and CDR2 SVGAGI. The CDR3 has 14 amino acids. This chain's CDR3 is CASSYGQGNEKLFF. CDR3 DNA: TGTGCCAGCAGTTACGGACAGGGGAATGAAAAACTGTTTTTT.

V gene TRBV19 combines with J gene TRBJ1-5, with 8 bases identical to TRBD1. The length of the CDR3 is 15 residues. With V trimmed by 3 bases and J by 1 base, 2 bases remained unmatched. Germline-derived CDR1 and CDR2 are LNHDA and SQIVND (reference sequence). The CDR3 region has the DNA TGTGCCAGTAGTATGCAGGGGGCAAGCAATCAGCCCCAGCATTTT. Translating gives CASSMQGASNQPQHF. The full variable domain, with the rest looked up from reference TRBV19 and TRBJ1-5, is DGGITQSPKYLFRKEGQNVTLSCEQNLNHDAMYWYRQDPGQGLRLIYYSQIVNDFQKGDIAEGYSVSREKKESFPLTVTSAQKNPTAFYLCASSMQGASNQPQHFGDGTRLSIL.

This clone appeared once. This chain links TRBV7-6 with TRBJ1-2, with D unresolved. The V gene's germline CDR1 is SGHVS and CDR2 FNYEAQ. V gave up 3 bases and J gave up 4 bases, with 15 bases separating them. The CDR3 length is 15 residues. CDR3 nucleotides: TGTGCCAGCAGCTTCTCAATAGGGATCCTCTATGGCTACACCTTC. Translation: CASSFSIGILYGYTF. Looking up the rest from reference TRBV7-6 and TRBJ1-2 gives the full variable domain: GAGVSQSPRYKVTKRGQDVALRCDPISGHVSLYWYRQALGQGPEFLTYFNYEAQQDKSGLPNDRFSAERPEGSISTLTIQRTEQRDSAMYRCASSFSIGILYGYTFGSGTRLTVV.

This sequence joins TRBV5-1 and TRBJ2-1; no clear D gene. This CDR3 region has 14 residues. Trimming stripped 1 base from V and 4 bases from J, with 9 bases between. Germline V lookup: CDR1 SGHRS, CDR2 YFSETQ. The CDR3 coding sequence is TGCGCCAGCAGCTTGAGGGTCCGGTACAATGAGCAGTTCTTC. Translated, it gives CASSLRVRYNEQFF.

This rearrangement joins TRBV30 to TRBJ2-3, with D uncertain. The V gene lost 3 bases and the J gene lost 2 bases, with 12 bases spanning the gap. The CDR3 has 14 amino acids. Looked up from germline, CDR1 is GTSNPN and CDR2 is SVGIG (reference sequence). CDR3 sequence reads: CAWRVGQNTDTQYF. DNA for the CDR3: TGTGCCTGGAGGGTAGGTCAAAACACAGATACGCAGTATTTT.

The genes are TRBV27 and TRBJ2-7; a possible D gene is TRBD2 (6 bases). The CDR3 length is 13 residues. The germline V gene encodes CDR1 MNHEY and CDR2 SMNVEV (reference sequence). Trimming took 2 bases from V and 9 from J, leaving 14 bases between them. CDR3 region: CASSLNPLEGQYF. Written as DNA, the CDR3 is TGTGCCAGCAGTTTAAACCCCTTGGAGGGGCAGTACTTC.

The chain carries TRBV5-5 and TRBJ2-7; D possibly matches TRBD1 or TRBD2 (5 bases each). Germline CDR1 reads SGHKS; CDR2 reads YYEKEE (reference sequence). Trimming took 3 bases from V and 4 from J, leaving 14 bases between them. The length of the CDR3 is 14 residues. The CDR3 nucleotides are TGTGCCAGCAGCTCGAGTGTCGGGACGTACGAGCAGTACTTC. Translated: CASSSSVGTYEQYF.